This T cell receptor (beta chain) was recovered during a study of CD8 T cells in Susac syndrome. The CDR3 extends over 16 amino acids. V was cut by 5 bases and J by 5 bases, with 21 bases left in between. In germline, CDR1 is MNHEY, CDR2 SMNVEV (reference sequence). RNA was extracted with the RNeasy kit, and a quantity of 0.5 to 1 ug was reverse transcribed using random hexamers. Across 54 Vbeta and 13 Jbeta, TCR beta CDR3 was amplified with immunoSEQ multiplex PCR. In TCRdb, the immunoSEQ multiplex PCR reads were re-called with MiXCR into one record per CDR3 protein. The sample carries more than 130,000 distinct CDR3 sequences, 90% to 95% recorded once. Sequencing of TCR beta was performed on blood CD8+ and CD4+ T cells. It was negative isolation that provided the CD8+ and CD4+ T cells, whereas TEMRA cells were enriched by FACS.

The sequence was collected from a human donor in good health. The chain joins TRBV27 to TRBJ1-2, with a possible D match to TRBD1 (6 bases). Specimen: CD8+ T cells from PBMCs. The CDR3, as DNA: TGTGCCAGCAGTCCCTACCAGCCGGACAGCGGTTATGGCTACACCTTC. This gives the protein CASSPYQPDSGYGYTF.